These 19 T cell receptor beta chains came from one sample sequenced in a study of OX40 agonist ivuxolimab in advanced cancers. Sequencing used immunoSEQ multiplex PCR; TCRdb keeps in-frame clones, though not all of them. The table lists 99,000 or so clones, approximately 94% of them singletons. Source: CD4+ or CD8+ T cells sorted from blood, taken in a trial of the OX40 agonist ivuxolimab. The receptor set was obtained from an adult with an advanced solid tumor such as melanoma, head and neck, liver or kidney cancer.

The rearrangement joins TRBV10-2 to TRBJ1-3; no clear D. The CDR3 loop spans 13 amino acids. Germline CDR1 and CDR2: WSHSY and SAAADI. Trimming shortened V by 8 bases and J by 4 bases, and 12 bases separated the two germline ends. This chain's CDR3 is CASSDLTGNTIYF. CDR3 DNA: TGCGCCAGCTCCGACTTGACCGGAAACACCATATATTTT.

The V call is TRBV7-2, the J call TRBJ1-2; D is unresolved. The CDR3 totals 14 residues. V was pared by 1 base and J by 2 bases, with 8 bases between. Germline CDR1 reads SGHTA; CDR2 reads FQGNSA. Written as DNA, the CDR3 is TGTGCCAGCAGCTTAGTAGGGTTCAACTATGGCTACACCTTC. Its translation: CASSLVGFNYGYTF.

The V gene is TRBV19, the J gene TRBJ1-2; maybe TRBD1 (5 bases). The germline V gene encodes CDR1 LNHDA and CDR2 SQIVND (reference sequence). The CDR3 is 16 residues long. V lost 6 bases, J lost 4 bases, and 21 bases lay in between. The CDR3 here is CASSRDGSTAFYGYTF. CDR3 nucleotides: TGTGCCAGTAGCCGGGACGGATCGACCGCCTTCTATGGCTACACCTTC. Based on the CDR3 plus reference TRBV19 and TRBJ1-2, the full variable domain is DGGITQSPKYLFRKEGQNVTLSCEQNLNHDAMYWYRQDPGQGLRLIYYSQIVNDFQKGDIAEGYSVSREKKESFPLTVTSAQKNPTAFYLCASSRDGSTAFYGYTFGSGTRLTVV.

The chain joins TRBV7-2 to TRBJ2-2; 7 bases are a match to TRBD1. Germline loops: CDR1 SGHTA, CDR2 FQGNSA. This CDR3 contains 16 residues. V lost 2 bases and J lost 4; bases outside the gene matches: 7. CDR3 amino acids: CASSLWGTDITGELFF. Written as DNA, the CDR3 is TGTGCCAGCAGCTTATGGGGGACAGACATCACCGGGGAGCTGTTTTTT.

The chain uses TRBV9 and TRBJ1-2, with 7 bases aligning to TRBD1. The V gene's germline CDR1 is SGDLS and CDR2 YYNGEE. The CDR3 extends over 14 amino acids. J lost 7 bases, V lost 2 bases, and 8 bases had no gene match. As DNA, the CDR3 is TGTGCCAGCAGCGTCGAGGGAGGGGGCCGTGGCTACACCTTC. Amino acids: CASSVEGGGRGYTF. Supplemented by reference TRBV9 and TRBJ1-2, the full variable domain reads DSGVTQTPKHLITATGQRVTLRCSPRSGDLSVYWYQQSLDQGLQFLIQYYNGEERAKGNILERFSAQQFPDLHSELNLSSLELGDSALYFCASSVEGGGRGYTFGSGTRLTVV.

The genes are TRBV5-4 and TRBJ1-1; possible D gene TRBD1, 5 bases. The CDR3 sequence is 16 residues long. CDR1 and CDR2 from the germline V gene are SGHNT and YYREEE (reference sequence). Trimming left V 4 bases short and J 0 bases short, with 16 bases between. The CDR3 nucleotides are TGTGCCAGCAGCCCCCCGGGGGGTAGGGTGAACACTGAAGCTTTCTTT. Translation gives CASSPPGGRVNTEAFF.

The V and J genes are TRBV5-1 and TRBJ2-7; TRBD1 agrees at 10 bases. V shed 0 bases and J 2 bases; nucleotides not matched to a gene: 2. Germline CDR1 is SGHRS and CDR2 is YFSETQ. The CDR3 extends over 15 amino acids. CDR3 sequence: CASSLAGTGAYEQYF. The DNA of the CDR3 is TGCGCCAGCAGCTTGGCCGGGACAGGGGCCTACGAGCAGTACTTC.

The V call is TRBV9, the J call TRBJ2-3, with 12 positions matching TRBD2. Trimming took 1 base from V and 5 from J; bases not matched to a gene: 8. From germline, CDR1 is SGDLS and CDR2 YYNGEE. The CDR3 length is 17 residues. This CDR3 reads CASSVSASGGVQDTQYF. The CDR3 nucleotides are TGTGCCAGCAGCGTAAGCGCTAGCGGGGGGGTCCAAGATACGCAGTATTTT.

The chain is built from TRBV6-5 and TRBJ1-1; the D is unclear. CDR1 is MNHEY and CDR2 is SVGAGI in the germline V gene. The length of the CDR3 is 11 residues. With 6 bases removed from V and 0 bases from J, the gap between germline ends came to 2 bases. The chain's CDR3 is CASRVNTEAFF. CDR3 sequence (DNA): TGTGCCAGCAGGGTGAACACTGAAGCTTTCTTT.

This chain uses TRBV6-5 with TRBJ2-1, with 9 bases fitting TRBD2. The CDR3 length is 15 residues. CDR1 is MNHEY, CDR2 SVGAGI, per germline. J was trimmed by 4 bases and V by 5 bases; bases with no gene match: 6. CDR3 sequence: CASSRLSGGYNEQFF. CDR3 sequence (DNA): TGTGCCAGCAGTCGACTTAGCGGGGGTTACAATGAGCAGTTCTTC.

The J gene is TRBJ2-7, the V gene TRBV7-8; D is possibly TRBD1 (5 bases). Germline assignment: CDR1 SGHVS and CDR2 FQNEAQ. The CDR3 runs 11 residues. Trimming took 3 bases from V and 8 from J, leaving 8 bases between them. The CDR3 DNA follows: TGTGCCAGCAGCTTGGCAGGGAAGCAGTACTTC. Amino acids: CASSLAGKQYF.

J is TRBJ2-7 and V is TRBV5-4; 8 bases fit TRBD1. Looked up from germline, CDR1 is SGHNT and CDR2 is YYREEE (reference sequence). After removal of 1 base from V and 1 base from J, the junction contained 4 bases not matched to a gene. CDR3 size: 15 residues. The CDR3 DNA follows: TGTGCCAGCAGCTTGCCGGACAGGGATTCCTACGAGCAGTACTTC. This encodes CASSLPDRDSYEQYF.

The rearrangement links TRBV6-5 to TRBJ2-7, with 10 bases that match TRBD1. The CDR3 loop spans 14 amino acids. Germline V gene data show CDR1 as MNHEY and CDR2 as SVGAGI. Trimming took 7 bases from V and 3 from J; bases not matched to a gene: 6. CDR3: CASTRDRGVYEQYF. CDR3 bases: TGTGCCAGCACCCGGGACAGGGGAGTCTACGAGCAGTACTTC.

The chain links TRBV28 to TRBJ1-3, with a tentative D call TRBD1 (6 bases). The CDR3 is made up of 16 amino acids. Trimming shortened V by 5 bases and J by 4 bases, and 18 bases separated the two germline ends. Germline CDR1 and CDR2: MDHEN and SYDVKM. The CDR3 spells CASSPPSTGAGNTIYF. In DNA, the CDR3 is TGTGCCAGCAGTCCCCCTTCTACGGGGGCCGGAAACACCATATATTTT.

This clone was recorded only once. The chain recombines TRBV11-2 with TRBJ2-2; 11 nucleotides match TRBD2. Per the germline V gene, CDR1 is SGHAT and CDR2 is FQNNGV. The junction had 10 bases not matched to a gene; V was cut back by 2 bases and J by 2 bases. CDR3 length: 19 residues. This CDR3 reads CASSLTVETSGGNTGELFF. In DNA, the CDR3 is TGTGCCAGCAGCTTAACAGTCGAAACTAGCGGGGGAAACACCGGGGAGCTGTTTTTT.

The chain has TRBV7-3 and TRBJ2-1; TRBD2 agrees at 11 bases. The V segment lost 3 bases and the J segment 9 bases; nucleotides outside the gene matches: 7. The CDR3 contains 15 residues. Germline lookup yields CDR1 SGHTA and CDR2 FQGTGA. This chain's CDR3 is CASSFDSGRVGEQFF. In DNA form, the CDR3 reads TGTGCCAGCAGCTTTGATAGCGGGAGGGTCGGTGAGCAGTTCTTC.

The chain recombines TRBV6-5 with TRBJ2-1; TRBD2 is a possible D gene (5 bases). V lost 5 bases, J lost 7 bases, and 15 bases lay in between. This CDR3 has 14 amino acids. The V gene's germline CDR1 is MNHEY and CDR2 SVGAGI. CDR3 residues: CASSHGVARNEQFF. Written as DNA, the CDR3 is TGTGCCAGCAGTCACGGCGTAGCGCGGAATGAGCAGTTCTTC.

The chain uses TRBV28 and TRBJ2-3; D unresolved. Germline CDR1 and CDR2: MDHEN and SYDVKM. The CDR3 covers 12 residues. V was shortened by 5 bases and J by 0 bases, with 3 bases between the two germline ends. The CDR3 region has the DNA TGTGCCAGCAGTGTAAGCACAGATACGCAGTATTTT. This sequence encodes CASSVSTDTQYF.

This chain uses TRBV6-1 with TRBJ2-3; TRBD1 matches at 11 bases. V was clipped by 6 bases and J by 5 bases; unmatched bases: 4. This CDR3 has 14 residues. CDR1 and CDR2 (germline): MNHNS, SASEGT. CDR3 sequence: CASRDRGLRDTQYF. The CDR3 bases are TGTGCCAGCAGGGACAGGGGGCTGAGAGATACGCAGTATTTT.